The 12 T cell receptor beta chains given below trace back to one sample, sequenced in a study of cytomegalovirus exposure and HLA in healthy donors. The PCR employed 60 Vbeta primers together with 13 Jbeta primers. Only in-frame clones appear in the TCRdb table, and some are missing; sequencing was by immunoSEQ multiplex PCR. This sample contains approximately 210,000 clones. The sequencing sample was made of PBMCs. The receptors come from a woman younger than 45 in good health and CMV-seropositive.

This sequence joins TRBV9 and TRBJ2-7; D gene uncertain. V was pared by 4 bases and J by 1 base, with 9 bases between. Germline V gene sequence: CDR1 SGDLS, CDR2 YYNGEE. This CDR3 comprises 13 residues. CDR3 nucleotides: TGTGCCAGCAGCCCCCGAACTTCCTACGAGCAGTACTTC. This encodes CASSPRTSYEQYF.

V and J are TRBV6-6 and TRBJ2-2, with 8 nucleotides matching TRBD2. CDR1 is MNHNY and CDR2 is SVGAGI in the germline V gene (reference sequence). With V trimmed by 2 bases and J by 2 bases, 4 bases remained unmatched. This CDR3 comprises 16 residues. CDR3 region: CASSYLTSGNTGELFF. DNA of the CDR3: TGTGCCAGCAGTTACCTAACTAGCGGCAACACCGGGGAGCTGTTTTTT.

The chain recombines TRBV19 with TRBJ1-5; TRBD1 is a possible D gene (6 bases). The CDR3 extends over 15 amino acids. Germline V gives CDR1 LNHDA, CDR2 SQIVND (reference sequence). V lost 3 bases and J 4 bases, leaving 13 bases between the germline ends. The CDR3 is CASSIRGAHNQPQHF. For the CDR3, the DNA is TGTGCCAGTAGTATTCGGGGGGCCCATAATCAGCCCCAGCATTTT.

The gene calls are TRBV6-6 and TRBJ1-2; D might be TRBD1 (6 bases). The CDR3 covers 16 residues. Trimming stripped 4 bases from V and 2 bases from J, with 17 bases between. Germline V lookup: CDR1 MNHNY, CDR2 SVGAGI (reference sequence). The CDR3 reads CASSFRTAPVNYGYTF. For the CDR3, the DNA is TGTGCCAGCAGTTTCCGGACAGCCCCAGTAAACTATGGCTACACCTTC.

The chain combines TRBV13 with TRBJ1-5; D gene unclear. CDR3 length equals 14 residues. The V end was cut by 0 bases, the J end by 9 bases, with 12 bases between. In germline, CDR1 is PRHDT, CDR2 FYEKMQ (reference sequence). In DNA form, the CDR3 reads TGTGCCAGCAGCTTAGGCCAGGCGGGAGGGCCCCAGCATTTT. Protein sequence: CASSLGQAGGPQHF.

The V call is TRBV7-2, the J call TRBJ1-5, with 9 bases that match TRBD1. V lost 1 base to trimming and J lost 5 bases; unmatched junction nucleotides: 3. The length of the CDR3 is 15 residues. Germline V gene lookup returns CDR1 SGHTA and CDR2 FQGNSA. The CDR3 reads CASSLGGQGYQPQHF. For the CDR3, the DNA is TGTGCCAGCAGCTTAGGGGGACAGGGCTATCAGCCCCAGCATTTT.

The CDR3 sequence is CASSELTGGGNEQFF. The CDR3 DNA is TGTGCCAGCAGTGAATTGACAGGTGGCGGCAATGAGCAGTTCTTC. This rearrangement joins TRBV2 to TRBJ2-1, with a possible D match to TRBD1 (6 bases). This CDR3 comprises 15 residues. Germline V gene lookup returns CDR1 SNHLY and CDR2 FYNNEI. V was trimmed by 2 bases and J by 6 bases, leaving 14 bases between them.

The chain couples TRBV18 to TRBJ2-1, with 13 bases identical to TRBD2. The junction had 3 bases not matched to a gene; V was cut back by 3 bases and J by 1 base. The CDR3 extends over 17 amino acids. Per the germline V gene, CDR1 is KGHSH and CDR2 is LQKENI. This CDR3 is CASSPWTSGSSYNEQFF. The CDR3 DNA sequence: TGTGCCAGCTCACCCTGGACTAGCGGGAGTTCCTACAATGAGCAGTTCTTC.

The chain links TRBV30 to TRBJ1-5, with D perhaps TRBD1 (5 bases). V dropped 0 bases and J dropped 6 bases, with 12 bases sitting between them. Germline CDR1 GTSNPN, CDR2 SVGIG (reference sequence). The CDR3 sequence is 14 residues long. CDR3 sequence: CAWSVRQTGQPQHF. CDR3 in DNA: TGTGCCTGGAGTGTACGACAGACCGGTCAGCCCCAGCATTTT.

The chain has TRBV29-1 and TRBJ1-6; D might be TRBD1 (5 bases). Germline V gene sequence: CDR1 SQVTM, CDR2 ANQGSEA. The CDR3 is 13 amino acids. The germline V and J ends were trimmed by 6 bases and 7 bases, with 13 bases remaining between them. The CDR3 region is CSVNLGPNSPLHF. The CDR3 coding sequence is TGCAGCGTAAACCTGGGGCCCAATTCACCCCTCCACTTT.

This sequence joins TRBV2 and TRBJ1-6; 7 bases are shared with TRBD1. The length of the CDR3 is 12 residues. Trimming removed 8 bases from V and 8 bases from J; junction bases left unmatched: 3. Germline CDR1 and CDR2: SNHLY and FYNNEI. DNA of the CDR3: TGTGCCAGCGACAGGGTGGATTCACCCCTCCACTTT. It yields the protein CASDRVDSPLHF.

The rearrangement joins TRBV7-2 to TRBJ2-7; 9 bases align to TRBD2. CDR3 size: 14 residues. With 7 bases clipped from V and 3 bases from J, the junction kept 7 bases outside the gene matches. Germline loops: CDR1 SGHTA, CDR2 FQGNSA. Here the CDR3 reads CASTRTSDHYEQYF. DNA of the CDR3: TGTGCCAGCACCCGGACTAGCGATCACTACGAGCAGTACTTC. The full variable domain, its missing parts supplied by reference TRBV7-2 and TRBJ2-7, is GAGVSQSPSNKVTEKGKDVELRCDPISGHTALYWYRQSLGQGLEFLIYFQGNSAPDKSGLPSDRFSAERTGGSVSTLTIQRTQQEDSAVYLCASTRTSDHYEQYFGPGTRLTVT.